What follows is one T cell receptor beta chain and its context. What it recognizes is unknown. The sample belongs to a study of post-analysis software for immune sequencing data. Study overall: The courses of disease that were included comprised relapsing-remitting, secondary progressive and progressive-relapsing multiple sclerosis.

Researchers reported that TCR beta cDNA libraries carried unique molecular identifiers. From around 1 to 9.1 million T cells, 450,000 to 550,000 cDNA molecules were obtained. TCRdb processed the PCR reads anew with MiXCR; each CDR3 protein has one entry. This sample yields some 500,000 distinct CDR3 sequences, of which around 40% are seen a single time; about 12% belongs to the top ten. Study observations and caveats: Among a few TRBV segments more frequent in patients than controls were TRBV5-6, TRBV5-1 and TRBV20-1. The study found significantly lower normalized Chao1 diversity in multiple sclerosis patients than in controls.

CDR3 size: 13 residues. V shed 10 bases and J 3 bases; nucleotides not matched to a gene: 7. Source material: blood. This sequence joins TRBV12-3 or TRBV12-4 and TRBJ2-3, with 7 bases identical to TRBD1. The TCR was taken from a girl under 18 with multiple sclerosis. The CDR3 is CATTDRVTDTQYF. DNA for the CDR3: TGTGCCACCACCGACAGGGTAACAGATACGCAGTATTTT.